This T cell receptor (beta chain) stems from a study of T cell repertoires in cytomegalovirus infection. Study summary: Public TCR beta signatures provided an indication of both CMV infection and a matching HLA type.

General study points: Clonotype analysis showed dominance of the ex vivo response by HLA-C-restricted CMV-specific TCR beta clonotypes.

This clonotype came up many times. Its antigen is currently unknown. From the reads, TCRdb called clonotypes with MiXCR, one entry per CDR3 protein. The sample has some 800,000 distinct CDR3 sequences, about 27% seen once. The CDR3 spans 14 residues. Germline CDR1 is MDHEN and CDR2 is SYDVKM. With 2 bases clipped from V and 5 bases from J, the junction kept 3 bases outside the gene matches. The source was cultured CD8+ T cells from PBMCs, collected from culture after CMV antigen stimulation. This chain uses TRBV28 with TRBJ2-1; 7 positions agree with TRBD2. This clonotype was sampled from a human donor in good health (CMV status not recorded). Some clones in this sample may be carry-over from other donors' samples. The CDR3, as DNA: TGTGCCAGCAGTTTAGCGGGGGTGAACAATGAGCAGTTCTTC. Protein: CASSLAGVNNEQFF.